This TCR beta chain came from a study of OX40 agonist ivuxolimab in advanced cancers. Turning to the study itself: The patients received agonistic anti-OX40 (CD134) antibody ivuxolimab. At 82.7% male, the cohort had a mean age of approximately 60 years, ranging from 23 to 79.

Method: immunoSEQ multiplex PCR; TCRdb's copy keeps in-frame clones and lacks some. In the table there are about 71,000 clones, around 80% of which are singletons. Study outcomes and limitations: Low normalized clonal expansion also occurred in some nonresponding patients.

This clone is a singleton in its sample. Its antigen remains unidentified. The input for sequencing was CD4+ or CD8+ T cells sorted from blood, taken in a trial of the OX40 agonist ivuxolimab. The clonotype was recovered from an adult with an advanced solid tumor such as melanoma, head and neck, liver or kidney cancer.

CDR3 sequence reads: CASSGAVYSYEQYF. As DNA, the CDR3 is TGCGCCAGCAGTGGGGCAGTGTACTCCTACGAGCAGTACTTC. The chain has TRBV10-2 and TRBJ2-7; D not resolved. Germline lookup yields CDR1 WSHSY and CDR2 SAAADI. The V end lost 4 bases, the J end lost 0 bases, and 10 bases lay between the germline ends. The CDR3 is 14 residues long.